This TCR beta chain was sequenced for a study of blood T cell repertoires in COVID-19. About the research overall: Specimens from acute and convalescent COVID-19 originated in the United States, Italy and Spain. In each case, the material was cDNA or gDNA derived from T cells, B-cell-depleted T cells, or PBMCs.

Per the authors' pipeline: How many nucleated cells were present was estimated from reference gene primer amplification. Profiling relied on immunoSEQ multiplex PCR, and the TCRdb table lists in-frame clones only, not all of them. For V, J and clone size, that table is used; D and trimming come from the DNA. The data hold some 190,000 clones, with 70% to 85% observed a single time. CDR1 and CDR2 (germline): LNHDA, SQIVND (reference sequence). There are 14 residues in the CDR3. The V and J ends lost 5 bases and 8 bases, in that order; junction bases with no gene match: 8. Material for sequencing was peripheral blood. The chain uses TRBV19 and TRBJ1-4; TRBD1 agrees at 7 bases. This TCR came from a woman between 50 and 59 years old with acute or convalescent COVID-19. The CDR3 spells CASSVDRYKEKLFF. DNA of the CDR3: TGTGCCAGTAGTGTGGACAGGTATAAGGAAAAACTGTTTTTT.